This paragraph reports one T cell receptor (beta chain). Its specificity is unknown. The data derive from a study of T cell responses to AZD1222 COVID-19 vaccine. Study findings and constraints: Sampling captured repertoires only after the peak T cell response. Nearly half of spike-specific TCRs reportedly target unmutated variant regions. Donors were largely white British and mainly female; clonal diversity was possibly underestimated.

The protocol was immunoSEQ multiplex PCR, while the TCRdb copy is restricted to in-frame clones and leaves out a portion. The sample has some 150,000 clones; roughly nine tenths are singletons. The source material was peripheral blood, sampled 28 days after the second AZD1222 dose. The sequence derives from an adult who received the AZD1222 COVID-19 vaccine.

The CDR3 region is CAISQGEHGYTF. CDR3 in DNA: TGTGCCATCAGTCAGGGAGAGCATGGCTACACCTTC. This chain uses TRBV10-3 with TRBJ1-2, with a possible D match to TRBD1 (5 bases). Trimming left V 5 bases short and J 6 bases short, with 10 bases between. CDR3 length equals 12 residues. CDR1 is ENHRY and CDR2 is SYGVKD in the germline V gene.